Listed below are T cell receptor beta chains from one sample, sequenced in a study of cytomegalovirus exposure and HLA in healthy donors. Sequencing was performed with immunoSEQ multiplex PCR; in TCRdb, only in-frame clones are kept and a portion is missing. The repertoire holds some 110,000 clones, over 60% seen once, with around 3% in the top ten. Sequencing was done on a sample of PBMCs. These receptors originate from a woman under 30 in good health and CMV-seropositive. CDR3s include the opening cysteine and the closing phenylalanine or tryptophan. The order of the fields is clone size, V gene, J gene, D gene, CDR3 protein, CDR3 DNA. The D gene is left open where the match is weak. Rows may omit the clone size; those that give it use once, few, many or a size class.

clone_size: once; v_call: TRBV9; j_call: TRBJ1-1; d_call: -; cdr3_aa: CASTPTGEMNTEAFF; cdr3_nt: TGTGCCAGCACCCCCACGGGAGAGATGAACACTGAAGCTTTCTTT
clone_size: -; v_call: TRBV7-7; j_call: TRBJ2-5; d_call: TRBD1; cdr3_aa: CASSLGTGVRETQYF; cdr3_nt: TGTGCTAGCAGCTTAGGGACAGGGGTGAGGGAGACCCAGTACTTC
clone_size: -; v_call: TRBV7-9; j_call: TRBJ1-2; d_call: -; cdr3_aa: CASSLKEKGGYTF; cdr3_nt: TGTGCCAGCAGCCTTAAGGAAAAGGGGGGCTACACCTTC
clone_size: -; v_call: TRBV30; j_call: TRBJ1-1; d_call: -; cdr3_aa: CALVPGTEAFF; cdr3_nt: TGTGCCCTGGTTCCCGGCACTGAAGCTTTCTTT
clone_size: -; v_call: TRBV9; j_call: TRBJ1-1; d_call: -; cdr3_aa: CASSAGLRGTEAFF; cdr3_nt: TGTGCCAGCAGCGCGGGCCTCCGGGGCACTGAAGCTTTCTTT
clone_size: -; v_call: TRBV4-1; j_call: TRBJ1-1; d_call: -; cdr3_aa: CDSSPGRPLGGNTEAFF; cdr3_nt: TGCGACAGCAGCCCAGGACGGCCTTTGGGGGGAAACACTGAAGCTTTCTTT
clone_size: once; v_call: TRBV5-1; j_call: TRBJ1-2; d_call: TRBD1; cdr3_aa: CASSADRGGYGYTF; cdr3_nt: TGCGCCAGCAGCGCTGACAGGGGAGGTTATGGCTACACCTTC
clone_size: -; v_call: TRBV7-6; j_call: TRBJ1-1; d_call: TRBD1; cdr3_aa: CASSLFGGQDTEAFF; cdr3_nt: TGTGCCAGCAGCTTATTCGGCGGACAGGACACTGAAGCTTTCTTT
clone_size: -; v_call: TRBV29-1; j_call: TRBJ2-7; d_call: TRBD2; cdr3_aa: CSVEDFTSGIYEQYF; cdr3_nt: TGCAGCGTTGAAGATTTTACTAGCGGGATTTACGAGCAGTACTTC
clone_size: -; v_call: TRBV10-2; j_call: TRBJ2-2; d_call: -; cdr3_aa: CASSEATFSGGELFF; cdr3_nt: TGCGCCAGCAGTGAGGCGACCTTTTCGGGCGGGGAGCTGTTTTTT
clone_size: -; v_call: TRBV5-1; j_call: TRBJ2-7; d_call: TRBD1; cdr3_aa: CASSFSAGGYEQYF; cdr3_nt: TGCGCCAGCAGCTTTAGCGCAGGGGGCTACGAGCAGTACTTC
clone_size: few; v_call: TRBV25-1; j_call: TRBJ2-1; d_call: -; cdr3_aa: CASSESGSSYNEQFF; cdr3_nt: TGTGCCAGCAGTGAAAGCGGGTCCTCCTACAATGAGCAGTTCTTC
clone_size: -; v_call: TRBV5-1; j_call: TRBJ2-3; d_call: TRBD2; cdr3_aa: CASSSGLAGERDTQYF; cdr3_nt: TGCGCCAGCAGCTCAGGACTAGCGGGAGAGAGGGATACGCAGTATTTT
clone_size: -; v_call: TRBV11-3; j_call: TRBJ2-7; d_call: TRBD2; cdr3_aa: CASSLSGSLHSYEQYF; cdr3_nt: TGTGCCAGCAGCCTGAGCGGGAGCCTACACTCCTACGAGCAGTACTTC
clone_size: -; v_call: TRBV11-3; j_call: TRBJ2-1; d_call: -; cdr3_aa: CASSYTGHLNNEQFF; cdr3_nt: TGTGCCAGCAGCTACACGGGACACCTGAACAATGAGCAGTTCTTC
clone_size: -; v_call: TRBV2; j_call: TRBJ2-5; d_call: -; cdr3_aa: CASILTGLRGETQYF; cdr3_nt: TGTGCCAGCATCCTGACAGGTCTGAGGGGAGAGACCCAGTACTTC
clone_size: -; v_call: TRBV30; j_call: TRBJ1-1; d_call: -; cdr3_aa: CAWSVIHPKF; cdr3_nt: TGTGCCTGGAGTGTAATACACCCAAAATTT
clone_size: -; v_call: TRBV4-2; j_call: TRBJ2-3; d_call: -; cdr3_aa: CASSQKKGPDTQYF; cdr3_nt: TGTGCCAGCAGCCAAAAAAAGGGGCCAGATACGCAGTATTTT
clone_size: -; v_call: TRBV15; j_call: TRBJ2-7; d_call: -; cdr3_aa: CATSRGGGGGYEQYF; cdr3_nt: TGTGCCACCAGCAGAGGAGGGGGGGGCGGGTACGAGCAGTACTTC